The clone carrying this T cell receptor (beta chain) showed up just a few times. The data belong to a study of cytomegalovirus exposure and HLA in healthy donors. It was with 60 Vbeta and 13 Jbeta primers that the PCR ran. Sequenced by immunoSEQ multiplex PCR; TCRdb stores in-frame clones only, minus some. The table lists approximately 170,000 clones, over 60% of them singletons. CDR3 size: 16 residues. V was clipped by 5 bases and J by 7 bases, with 20 bases between them. Germline CDR1 reads LGHNA; CDR2 reads YNFKEQ. The chain joins TRBV4-2 to TRBJ2-2; D is uncertain. This clonotype was obtained from a female donor in good health and CMV-seronegative. Sequenced input: PBMCs. CDR3 nucleotide sequence: TGTGCCAGCAGCTTAGTAGGCGGTTCAACGGTCGGGGAGCTGTTTTTT. Its translation: CASSLVGGSTVGELFF.